This is a list of T cell receptor beta chains from one sample in a study of cytomegalovirus exposure and HLA in healthy donors. Libraries were prepared by immunoSEQ multiplex PCR; TCRdb keeps only in-frame clonotypes and omits some of them. This sample has 60,000 to 80,000 clones, with 65% to 80% found just once. Material for sequencing was PBMCs. All receptors derive from a woman aged 25 to 39 in good health and CMV-seronegative. CDR3s include the opening cysteine and the closing phenylalanine or tryptophan. Fields, in order: J gene, CDR3 length, clone size, V gene, D gene, CDR3 protein, CDR3 DNA. The D gene is left open where the match is weak. A row's size may be missing; if present it is once, few, many or a size class.

TRBJ1-1 17 . TRBV9 TRBD1 CASSARGAPEGNTEAFF TGTGCCAGCAGCGCCAGGGGGGCCCCAGAAGGGAACACTGAAGCTTTCTTT
TRBJ1-1 15 . TRBV12-5 . CASTTGRAVGTEAFF TGCGCTAGTACGACAGGCCGGGCCGTCGGTACTGAAGCTTTCTTT
TRBJ1-3 13 . TRBV25-1 . CASSLGGGNTIYF TGTGCCAGCAGCCTGGGAGGCGGAAACACCATATATTTT
TRBJ2-7 14 once TRBV5-6 TRBD2 CASTVVAGGYEQYF TGTGCCAGCACTGTGGTAGCGGGAGGTTACGAGCAGTACTTC
TRBJ2-7 17 . TRBV4-2 TRBD2 CASSQDRVTSGSYEQYF TGTGCCAGCAGCCAAGATCGGGTGACTAGCGGGAGCTACGAGCAGTACTTC
TRBJ2-1 17 . TRBV18 TRBD2 CASSPPGQLAGNNEQFF TGTGCCAGCTCACCACCCGGGCAACTAGCGGGTAACAATGAGCAGTTCTTC
TRBJ2-1 16 . TRBV27 TRBD2 CASSPALGLAGFEQFF TGTGCCAGCAGTCCCGCACTAGGACTAGCGGGATTTGAGCAGTTCTTC
TRBJ2-3 16 . TRBV9 TRBD2 CASSVGTSGSGDTQYF TGTGCCAGCAGCGTAGGGACTAGCGGGAGTGGTGATACGCAGTATTTT
TRBJ2-7 14 . TRBV6-5 TRBD1 CASSVAGTGNEQYF TGTGCCAGCAGTGTAGCCGGGACAGGGAACGAGCAGTACTTC
TRBJ2-1 15 few TRBV7-2 . CASSSPRGTYNEQFF TGTGCCAGCAGCTCCCCCCGAGGAACCTACAATGAGCAGTTCTTC
TRBJ2-3 16 . TRBV28 . CASTPLAGRGTDTQYF TGTGCCAGCACCCCCCTCGCGGGCCGAGGCACAGATACGCAGTATTTT
TRBJ2-7 14 few TRBV15 . CATSRDRTGGEQYF TGTGCCACCAGCAGAGATCGTACCGGGGGCGAGCAGTACTTC
TRBJ2-6 14 . TRBV19 TRBD1 CASGTGPGANVLTF TGTGCCAGTGGGACAGGGCCCGGGGCCAACGTCCTGACTTTC
TRBJ1-2 16 . TRBV15 . CATSRDKSSGEQGYTF TGTGCCACCAGCAGAGATAAGAGTTCGGGGGAGCAAGGCTACACCTTC
TRBJ1-6 15 few TRBV6-5 TRBD1 CASSYGQGMNSPLHF TGTGCCAGCAGTTACGGACAGGGAATGAATTCACCCCTCCACTTT
TRBJ2-5 13 . TRBV7-8 . CASRLTGLETQYF TGTGCCAGCAGACTTACCGGTTTGGAGACCCAGTACTTC
TRBJ1-5 13 . TRBV27 . CASSSGVEQPQHF TGTGCCAGCAGTTCCGGGGTCGAGCAGCCCCAGCATTTT
TRBJ1-1 13 . TRBV19 . CASSPLTNTEAFF TGTGCCAGTAGCCCCCTGACTAACACTGAAGCTTTCTTT
TRBJ2-3 11 . TRBV29-1 TRBD2 CSGGGGDTQYF TGCAGCGGGGGGGGTGGAGATACGCAGTATTTT
TRBJ2-1 16 . TRBV2 TRBD2 CASRPLAGKTYNEQFF TGTGCCAGCAGACCATTAGCGGGAAAGACCTACAATGAGCAGTTCTTC
TRBJ1-1 15 . TRBV30 . CAWSVLGRGNTEAFF TGTGCCTGGAGTGTACTCGGGAGGGGGAACACTGAAGCTTTCTTT
TRBJ2-3 16 . TRBV28 . CASSRQRQGGTDTQYF TGTGCCAGCAGTCGACAAAGGCAAGGGGGCACAGATACGCAGTATTTT
TRBJ2-2 14 once TRBV11-3 TRBD1 CASRRDRAGGELFF TGTGCCAGCAGGCGGGACAGGGCCGGCGGGGAGCTGTTTTTT
TRBJ2-3 18 . TRBV19 . CASRVGLGLAESTDTQYF TGTGCCAGTCGAGTCGGGCTGGGCCTAGCAGAAAGCACAGATACGCAGTATTTT
TRBJ1-3 14 . TRBV6-5 . CASKTGRAVNTIYF TGTGCCAGCAAGACGGGGAGGGCCGTAAACACCATATATTTT
TRBJ2-1 15 . TRBV7-3 TRBD2 CASSLVAGSPNEQFF TGTGCCAGCAGCTTAGTAGCGGGCTCCCCCAATGAGCAGTTCTTC
TRBJ1-1 15 few TRBV10-1 . CASSERSGMNTEAFF TGCGCCAGCAGTGAGAGGTCCGGGATGAACACTGAAGCTTTCTTT
TRBJ1-2 14 . TRBV19 TRBD1 CASSPGTGNYGYTF TGTGCCAGTAGTCCGGGGACAGGGAACTATGGCTACACCTTC
TRBJ2-5 15 . TRBV7-9 . CSSSLAVSWGTEQYF TGTTCCAGCAGCTTAGCGGTCTCTTGGGGGACAGAACAGTACTTC
TRBJ2-1 16 . TRBV11-2 . CASSTYTSLLFNEQFF TGTGCCAGCAGCACCTACACTAGCCTATTGTTCAATGAGCAGTTCTTC
TRBJ1-3 14 . TRBV19 . CASTRGGSGNTIYF TGTGCCAGTACCCGAGGGGGCTCTGGAAACACCATATATTTT
TRBJ2-7 17 . TRBV28 . CATRMGHGLGYSYEQYF TGTGCCACCCGGATGGGACACGGACTAGGGTACTCCTACGAGCAGTACTTC